This TCR beta chain is from a study of cytomegalovirus exposure and HLA in healthy donors. Healthy people donating bone marrow made up the donors. The CDR3 has 15 amino acids. To note about this clone: Its antigen is unidentified.

Regarding the study as a whole: Later analysis suggested most CMV-associated TCR beta chains were HLA-restricted. The authors listed roughly 150 TCR beta chains as cytomegalovirus-associated. In a later analysis, TCR beta V- and J-gene trimming was associated with a missense DCLRE1C variant.

PCR used 60 Vbeta primers and 13 Jbeta primers. The assay was immunoSEQ multiplex PCR, and TCRdb's table has in-frame clones only and misses some. The sample contains around 160,000 clones, roughly 80% of which appear only once. Input material: PBMCs. The sequence came from a human donor in good health. The chain joins TRBV21-1 to TRBJ2-7; the table's D call, TRBD1, was not checked against the DNA. TRBV21-1 is labeled a pseudogene. The CDR3 loop is CASSKGQGFSYEQYF. The DNA for the CDR3 is TGTGCCAGCAGCAAGGGACAGGGCTTCTCCTACGAGCAGTACTTC.